The clone carrying this TCR beta chain has ten or more counts. Its antigen is as yet unknown. Uncontrolled infections, other autoimmune diseases, pregnancy or lactation led to exclusion of patients. This specimen comes from a study of T cells in Graves' hyperthyroidism and ophthalmopathy. Across the whole study: Specimen type is peripheral blood, collected at initial diagnosis prior to any treatment.

General observations from the study: Blood also carried most thyroid clonotypes expanded above 0.001. Ophthalmopathy and stable hyperthyroidism were separated by a 13 V-J model.

Researchers took RNA transcripts and amplified the TCR beta CDR3 regions from them. HTBI primers were employed in a first-round RT-PCR of the TCR CDR3. MiXCR was run by TCRdb on the multiplex PCR reads, yielding one entry per CDR3 protein. The sample gives approximately 640,000 distinct CDR3 sequences, around 15% of which show up once; around 15% is in the top ten. The V gene's germline CDR1 is SNHLY and CDR2 FYNNEI. V was trimmed by 1 base and J by 1 base, leaving 10 bases between them. There are 15 residues in the CDR3. This receptor was taken from a man between 45 and 60 years old with Graves' hyperthyroidism. Sequences were obtained from blood. The chain carries TRBV2 and TRBJ1-2, with unresolved D. DNA of the CDR3: TGTGCCAGCAGTGAAGTAGTGACGATTAACTATGGCTACACCTTC. This translates into CASSEVVTINYGYTF.